Following are 32 T cell receptor beta chains from one sample sequenced in a study of T-cell memory formation after mild COVID-19. TCRdb ran MiXCR on the 5' RACE reads and lists one entry per CDR3 protein. The sample holds about 110,000 distinct CDR3 sequences, 18% seen once. Sequenced: PBMCs or a T cell subset sorted from them (not recorded which). The receptors were sampled from a man aged 18 to 29 who had mild COVID-19 (a few samples of this study predate the infection). Cell type and time point are not known.

This rearrangement joins TRBV7-9 to TRBJ1-6; D gene ambiguous. The germline gives CDR1 SEHNR, CDR2 FQNEAQ (reference sequence). Trimming stripped 5 bases from V and 10 bases from J, with 12 bases between. The CDR3 contains 13 residues. The CDR3 here is CASSGGHWSPLHF. For the CDR3, the DNA is TGTGCCAGCAGCGGAGGCCATTGGTCACCCCTCCACTTT.

The chain carries TRBV20-1 and TRBJ1-1, with unresolved D. CDR1 is DFQATT, CDR2 SNEGSKA, per germline (reference sequence). The CDR3 length is 13 residues. The ends were cut back, 3 bases at V and 2 bases at J, with 10 bases in the middle. CDR3 coding DNA: TGCAGTGCTAGCGAACAGCTTAACACTGAAGCTTTCTTT. Encoded protein: CSASEQLNTEAFF.

This clonotype was recorded many times. The chain has TRBV20-1 and TRBJ2-3; the match to TRBD1 covers 7 bases. V dropped 7 bases and J dropped 4; count of bases not matched to a gene: 5. The length of the CDR3 is 12 residues. The germline gives CDR1 DFQATT, CDR2 SNEGSKA (reference sequence). CDR3: CSGQGEADTQYF. The CDR3 DNA is TGCAGTGGACAGGGCGAGGCAGATACGCAGTATTTT.

This clonotype was seen a few times. The chain joins TRBV5-1 to TRBJ2-7; possible D gene TRBD1, 5 bases. The CDR3 is 14 amino acids. Trimming left V 4 bases short and J 7 bases short, with 18 bases between. The germline V gene encodes CDR1 SGHRS and CDR2 YFSETQ. CDR3 DNA: TGCGCCAGCAGCAGGGGCAACCCCTTAGGAGAGCAGTACTTC. Its translation: CASSRGNPLGEQYF.

This rearrangement joins TRBV5-4 to TRBJ1-1, with D tentatively TRBD1 (6 bases). The CDR3 has 14 amino acids. Germline V gene lookup returns CDR1 SGHNT and CDR2 YYREEE (reference sequence). V lost 4 bases and J lost 5, with 15 bases in between. The CDR3 bases are TGTGCCAGCAGCGGGGAGTTGAGGGGGACTGAAGCTTTCTTT. This translates into CASSGELRGTEAFF.

The V and J genes are TRBV12-5 and TRBJ2-3; the match to TRBD2 covers 8 bases. The CDR3 runs to 14 residues. Germline loops: CDR1 LGHNT, CDR2 FRNRAP. V shed 7 bases, J shed 4 bases, and the junction held 7 bases outside the gene matches. The chain's CDR3 is CASALSGVADTQYF. CDR3 DNA: TGTGCTAGTGCCCTTAGCGGGGTCGCAGATACGCAGTATTTT.

The chain combines TRBV12-3 or TRBV12-4 with TRBJ1-6; D is uncertain. The CDR3 spans 13 residues. V was pared by 8 bases and J by 6 bases, with 11 bases between. Here the CDR3 DNA reads TGTGCCAGCGGCGGGTCCGTTAATTCACCCCTCCACTTT. It encodes CASGGSVNSPLHF.

This clonotype was seen only a few times. The chain links TRBV7-8 to TRBJ2-7; D is unresolved. V lost 0 bases to trimming and J lost 2 bases, with 5 bases between them. The CDR3 extends over 13 amino acids. CDR1 and CDR2 (germline): SGHVS, FQNEAQ. The CDR3 sequence is CASSLAGTYEQYF. The CDR3 DNA sequence: TGTGCCAGCAGCTTAGCGGGGACCTACGAGCAGTACTTC.

The gene calls are TRBV3-1 and TRBJ2-5; D not resolved. V lost 0 bases, J lost 1 base, and 9 bases lay in between. Germline V CDR1 and CDR2: LGHDT, YNNKEL (reference sequence). The CDR3 loop spans 15 amino acids. The CDR3 sequence: CASSQDWATQETQYF. The CDR3 DNA is TGTGCCAGCAGCCAAGATTGGGCCACCCAAGAGACCCAGTACTTC.

This clonotype was observed a few times. The chain is built from TRBV6-5 and TRBJ2-6, with D unclear. This CDR3 comprises 15 residues. V was pared by 5 bases and J by 3 bases, with 11 bases between. Germline CDR1 reads MNHEY; CDR2 reads SVGAGI. This CDR3 reads CASSLDGLGANVLTF. The DNA for the CDR3 is TGTGCCAGCAGTCTCGATGGGCTTGGGGCCAACGTCCTGACTTTC.

This clonotype was seen only a few times. The chain is built from TRBV14 and TRBJ2-1; 9 nucleotides line up with TRBD1. The CDR3 is made up of 15 amino acids. Germline CDR1 reads SGHDN; CDR2 reads FVKESK. V gave up 4 bases and J gave up 8 bases; unmatched junction bases: 9. CDR3 DNA sequence: TGTGCCAGCAGCCGTCCGGGACAGGGTCAGTATGAGCAGTTCTTC. It codes for CASSRPGQGQYEQFF.

This clonotype was counted a few times. The chain recombines TRBV7-2 with TRBJ2-3, with 14 bases matching TRBD2. V was pared by 0 bases and J by 7 bases, with 9 bases of the junction left unmatched. CDR3 length: 18 amino acids. Germline V CDR1 and CDR2: SGHTA, FQGNSA. Here the CDR3 reads CASSLAAGTSGGYYTQYF. CDR3 bases: TGTGCCAGCAGCTTAGCAGCAGGGACTAGCGGGGGATATTATACGCAGTATTTT.

There are a few counts of this clonotype. The chain joins TRBV20-1 to TRBJ2-3; TRBD2 matches at 13 bases. Germline loops: CDR1 DFQATT, CDR2 SNEGSKA (reference sequence). The CDR3 is 18 residues long. V trimming: 4 bases; J trimming: 0 bases; junction bases outside the gene matches: 10. The CDR3 region is CSATSTSGGAWSTDTQYF. Here the CDR3 DNA reads TGCAGTGCTACTTCTACTAGCGGGGGGGCCTGGAGCACAGATACGCAGTATTTT.

There are a few counts of this clonotype. The rearrangement links TRBV5-1 to TRBJ2-5; 7 bases are shared with TRBD1. The germline V gene encodes CDR1 SGHRS and CDR2 YFSETQ. The CDR3 length is 14 residues. Losses at the gene ends were 4 bases for V and 5 bases for J; bases not matched to a gene: 8. DNA for the CDR3: TGCGCCAGCAGCAGGCAGGGCAGGGGGGAGACCCAGTACTTC. This codes for CASSRQGRGETQYF.

This clonotype has more than one count but fewer than ten. The V call is TRBV11-2, the J call TRBJ2-7; D not certain. CDR3 size: 12 residues. V lost 3 bases to trimming and J lost 4 bases, with 7 bases between them. Germline V gene sequence: CDR1 SGHAT, CDR2 FQNNGV. As DNA, the CDR3 is TGTGCCAGCAGCTTTGAAGTATACGAGCAGTACTTC. Translating gives CASSFEVYEQYF. The entire variable domain, with the rest obtained from reference TRBV11-2 and TRBJ2-7, is as follows: EAGVAQSPRYKIIEKRQSVAFWCNPISGHATLYWYQQILGQGPKLLIQFQNNGVVDDSQLPKDRFSAERLKGVDSTLKIQPAKLEDSAVYLCASSFEVYEQYFGPGTRLTVT.

The gene calls are TRBV5-1 and TRBJ1-4; weak D call: TRBD1 (5 bases). The CDR3 has 16 residues. Trimming took 0 bases from V and 7 from J, leaving 16 bases between them. CDR1 SGHRS and CDR2 YFSETQ come from the germline V gene. The chain's CDR3 is CASSLGRGNVGEKLFF. The CDR3 DNA is TGCGCCAGCAGCTTGGGACGGGGGAATGTAGGTGAAAAACTGTTTTTT.

This clonotype was found a few times. The chain combines TRBV20-1 with TRBJ2-3, with 8 nucleotides matching TRBD2. CDR1 is DFQATT and CDR2 is SNEGSKA in the germline V gene (reference sequence). This CDR3 spans 15 amino acids. The junction had 10 bases not matched to a gene; V was cut back by 5 bases and J by 3 bases. The CDR3 here is CSAVPGTRGTDTQYF. The CDR3 DNA is TGCAGTGCTGTCCCCGGGACTAGGGGAACAGATACGCAGTATTTT.

The V call is TRBV5-1, the J call TRBJ2-7; 8 nucleotides align to TRBD1. Germline trimming cut 4 bases from V and 6 bases from J; bases unmatched to any gene: 6. The CDR3 contains 13 residues. Germline-derived CDR1 and CDR2 are SGHRS and YFSETQ. The CDR3 coding sequence is TGCGCCAGCAGCGGAGGACAGGGTGGCGAGCAGTACTTC. This encodes CASSGGQGGEQYF.

V is TRBV11-2 and J is TRBJ2-1; D might be TRBD1 (5 bases). Germline V lookup: CDR1 SGHAT, CDR2 FQNNGV. The CDR3 length is 17 residues. Trimming took 0 bases from V and 9 from J, leaving 21 bases between them. CDR3 nucleotide sequence: TGTGCCAGCAGCTTAGATTGGGTAGGGGCCTTCTCAGGTGAGCAGTTCTTC. It translates to CASSLDWVGAFSGEQFF.

A few counts support this clonotype. J is TRBJ1-4 and V is TRBV5-5; D remains ambiguous. The germline CDR1 and CDR2 sequences are SGHKS and YYEKEE (reference sequence). This CDR3 contains 17 residues. V was trimmed by 1 base and J by 0 bases, leaving 13 bases between them. The CDR3 spells CASSLPQILATNEKLFF. The DNA of the CDR3 is TGTGCCAGCAGCTTGCCACAGATACTAGCAACTAATGAAAAACTGTTTTTT.

Note on this clonotype: With a much larger clone just one base away, this may be a read error. V and J are TRBV4-3 and TRBJ2-3; D unclear. The CDR3 is made up of 14 amino acids. Germline lookup yields CDR1 LGHNA and CDR2 YSLEER. V lost 6 bases and J lost 4, with 14 bases in between. The CDR3 DNA reads as TGCGCCAGCAGTCCTCTCCCTACCGCAGATACGCAGTATTTT. Protein sequence: CASSPLPTADTQYF.

The rearrangement uses TRBV23-1 and TRBJ1-6; D is uncertain. TRBV23-1 is an open reading frame, and its role is uncertain. V dropped 4 bases and J dropped 16 bases, with 5 bases sitting between them. The CDR3 is 9 amino acids. The CDR3 nucleotides are TGCGCCAGCAGTCTACAGCTCCACTTT. Residues: CASSLQLHF.

This clonotype was seen a single time. The V gene is TRBV29-1, the J gene TRBJ1-1, with D possibly matching TRBD1 (6 bases). The CDR3 extends over 10 amino acids. Trimming pared 7 bases from V and 7 bases from J, leaving 10 bases between. Germline V gives CDR1 SQVTM, CDR2 ANQGSEA. The CDR3 DNA reads as TGCAGCGGGGGGCAGAATGAAGCTTTCTTT. Translating gives CSGGQNEAFF.

A few counts support this clonotype. This chain connects TRBV12-3 or TRBV12-4 to TRBJ2-1, with TRBD2 as a possible D gene (5 bases). The CDR3 has 12 residues. V shed 6 bases and J shed 10 bases, with 13 bases lying between them. CDR3 DNA sequence: TGTGCCAGCAGCCCCCTCCGGAGGGAGCAGTTCTTC. This gives the protein CASSPLRREQFF.

This sequence joins TRBV5-1 and TRBJ1-1; D is unresolved. From germline, CDR1 is SGHRS and CDR2 YFSETQ. With 0 bases removed from V and 7 bases from J, the gap between germline ends came to 7 bases. This CDR3 has 12 residues. CDR3 bases: TGCGCCAGCAGCTTGGCCGGGTATGAAGCTTTCTTT. This encodes CASSLAGYEAFF.

The rearrangement links TRBV7-6 to TRBJ2-3; unclear D gene. The CDR3 runs to 16 residues. Germline-derived CDR1 and CDR2 are SGHVS and FNYEAQ. Trimming removed 5 bases at V and 0 bases at J, with 15 bases between. CDR3 residues: CASSPYQEPSTDTQYF. CDR3 sequence (DNA): TGTGCCAGCAGCCCATACCAAGAACCTAGCACAGATACGCAGTATTTT. Based on the CDR3 plus reference TRBV7-6 and TRBJ2-3, the full variable domain is GAGVSQSPRYKVTKRGQDVALRCDPISGHVSLYWYRQALGQGPEFLTYFNYEAQQDKSGLPNDRFSAERPEGSISTLTIQRTEQRDSAMYRCASSPYQEPSTDTQYFGPGTRLTVL.

This clonotype showed up just a few times. This chain uses TRBV5-1 with TRBJ2-5; D is ambiguous. The CDR3 runs to 16 residues. V was shortened by 4 bases and J by 1 base, with 17 bases between the two germline ends. Looked up from germline, CDR1 is SGHRS and CDR2 is YFSETQ. The CDR3 sequence is CASSRTQSGGQETQYF. The DNA of the CDR3 is TGCGCCAGCAGCCGGACCCAGTCCGGCGGCCAAGAGACCCAGTACTTC.

This sequence joins TRBV27 and TRBJ2-7; 11 nucleotides match TRBD1. The CDR3 sequence is 16 residues long. The germline gives CDR1 MNHEY, CDR2 SMNVEV (reference sequence). Unmatched junction bases numbered 14, after V lost 3 bases and J lost 10 bases. This CDR3 reads CASSFREGQGGFDQYF. Written as DNA, the CDR3 is TGTGCCAGCAGTTTCCGTGAGGGACAGGGGGGTTTCGATCAGTACTTC.

In its sample, this clonotype was seen many times. The chain employs TRBV27 and TRBJ2-3; TRBD2 agrees at 8 bases. CDR1 is MNHEY and CDR2 is SMNVEV in the germline V gene (reference sequence). The trim removed 5 bases at V and 3 bases at J, leaving 4 bases unmatched. The CDR3 runs to 14 residues. The CDR3: CASSNGGETDTQYF. CDR3 bases: TGTGCCAGCAGTAACGGGGGGGAGACAGATACGCAGTATTTT.

This clonotype was seen a handful of times. The chain employs TRBV5-1 and TRBJ1-1; D unclear. Germline V gene lookup returns CDR1 SGHRS and CDR2 YFSETQ. V lost 1 base, J lost 1 base, and 8 bases lay in between. This CDR3 comprises 14 residues. The CDR3 nucleotides read TGCGCCAGCAGCTTGCGGGAGGCGAACACTGAAGCTTTCTTT. It translates to CASSLREANTEAFF.

The CDR3 DNA is TGTGCCAGCAGTTACAGGGATGAGCAGTTCTTC. It is translated as CASSYRDEQFF. The chain joins TRBV12-3 or TRBV12-4 to TRBJ2-1, with D possibly TRBD1 on 6 matching bases. The CDR3 length is 11 residues. With 4 bases removed from V and 8 bases from J, the gap between germline ends came to 6 bases.

The chain is built from TRBV12-3 or TRBV12-4 and TRBJ2-5, with D possibly called TRBD1 or TRBD2 (5 bases each). V dropped 6 bases and J dropped 5 bases, with 13 bases sitting between them. The CDR3 consists of 13 residues. CDR3 residues: CASSKPGRETQYF. CDR3 DNA: TGTGCCAGCAGCAAACCGGGACGCGAGACCCAGTACTTC.